This entry features one TCR beta chain sequence. The junction departs from the called germline gene at one end, perhaps through a read error. The data were taken from a study of tumor and adjacent non-tumor tissue in lung cancer. Germline V gene lookup returns CDR1 MGHRA and CDR2 YSYEKL. The CDR3 length is 14 residues. RNA was extracted from bulk tissue without any cell sorting. This non-tumor lung sample came from over 3 cm beyond the tumor edge. Three rounds of nested PCR, following a modified ARM-PCR protocol, produced the TCRbeta library. MiXCR was run by TCRdb on the multiplex PCR reads, yielding one entry per CDR3 protein. The sample contains about 100,000 distinct CDR3 sequences, over 55% of which appear only once.

The gene calls are TRBV4-1 and TRBJ2-5, with a possible D match to TRBD1 (7 bases). Sequenced sample: distant non-tumor lung tissue. This receptor was taken from a man younger than 40 with non-small cell lung cancer. The CDR3 DNA follows: TGCTCCAGCAGGCAGGGGGACTCCTCAGAGACCCAGTACTTC. As protein: CSSRQGDSSETQYF.